This entry concerns a single T cell receptor beta chain. The germline V gene has CDR1 KGHSH and CDR2 LQKENI. The CDR3 extends over 16 amino acids. V was cut by 0 bases and J by 3 bases, with 15 bases left in between. The sample belongs to a study of cytomegalovirus exposure and HLA in healthy donors. Data came from immunoSEQ multiplex PCR; TCRdb stores just in-frame clones and leaves some out. Of roughly 52,000 clones listed, about nine tenths were seen once; the top ten hold about 6.7%. The clonotype was recovered from a woman aged 25 to 45 in good health and CMV-seronegative. The sequenced material came from PBMCs. J is TRBJ2-7 and V is TRBV18; D is perhaps TRBD2 (5 bases). The CDR3 region has the DNA TGTGCCAGCTCACCACCTGCTCGGGGTTTTCTCTACGAGCAGTACTTC. This codes for CASSPPARGFLYEQYF.